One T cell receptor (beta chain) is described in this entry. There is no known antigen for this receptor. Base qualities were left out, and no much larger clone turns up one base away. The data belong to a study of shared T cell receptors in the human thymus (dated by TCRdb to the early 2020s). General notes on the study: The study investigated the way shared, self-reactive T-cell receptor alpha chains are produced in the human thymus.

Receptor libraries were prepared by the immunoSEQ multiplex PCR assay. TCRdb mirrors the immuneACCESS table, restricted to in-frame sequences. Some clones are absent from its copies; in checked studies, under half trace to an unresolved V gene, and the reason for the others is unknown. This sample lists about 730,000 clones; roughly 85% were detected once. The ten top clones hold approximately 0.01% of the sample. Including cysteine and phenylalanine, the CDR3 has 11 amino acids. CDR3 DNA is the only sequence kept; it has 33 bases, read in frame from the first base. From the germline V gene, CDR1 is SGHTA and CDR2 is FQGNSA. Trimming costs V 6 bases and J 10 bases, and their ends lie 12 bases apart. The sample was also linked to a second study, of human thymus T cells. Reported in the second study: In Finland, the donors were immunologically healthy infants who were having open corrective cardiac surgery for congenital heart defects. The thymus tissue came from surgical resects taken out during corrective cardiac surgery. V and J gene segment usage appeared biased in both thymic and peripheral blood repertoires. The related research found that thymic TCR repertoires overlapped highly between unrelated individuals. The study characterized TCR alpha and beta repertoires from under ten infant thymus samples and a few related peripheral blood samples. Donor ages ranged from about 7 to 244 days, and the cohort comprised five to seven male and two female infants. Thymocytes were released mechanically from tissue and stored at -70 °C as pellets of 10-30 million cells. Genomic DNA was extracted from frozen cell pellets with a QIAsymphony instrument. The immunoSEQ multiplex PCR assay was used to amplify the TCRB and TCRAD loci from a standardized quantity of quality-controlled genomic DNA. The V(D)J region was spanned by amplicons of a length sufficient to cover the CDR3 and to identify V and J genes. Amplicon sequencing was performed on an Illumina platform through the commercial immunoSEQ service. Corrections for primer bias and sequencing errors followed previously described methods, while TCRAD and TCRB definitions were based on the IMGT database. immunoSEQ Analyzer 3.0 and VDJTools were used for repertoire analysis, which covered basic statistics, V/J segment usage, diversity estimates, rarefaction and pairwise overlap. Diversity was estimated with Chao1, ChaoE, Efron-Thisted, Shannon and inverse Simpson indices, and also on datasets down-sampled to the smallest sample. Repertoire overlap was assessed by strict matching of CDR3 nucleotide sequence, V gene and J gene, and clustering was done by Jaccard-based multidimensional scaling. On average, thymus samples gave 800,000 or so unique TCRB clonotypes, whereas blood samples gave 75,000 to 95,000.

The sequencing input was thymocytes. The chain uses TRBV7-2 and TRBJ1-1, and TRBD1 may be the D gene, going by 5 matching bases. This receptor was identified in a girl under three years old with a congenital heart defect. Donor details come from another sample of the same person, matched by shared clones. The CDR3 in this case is CASRATGRAFF. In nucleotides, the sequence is TGTGCCAGCAGGGCAACAGGACGAGCTTTCTTT.